Below, one T cell receptor (beta chain) is given with its context. The data originate from a study of blood T cell repertoires in COVID-19. Study in general: Some COVID-19 samples were acute and others convalescent; all came from the United States, Italy and Spain.

Germline CDR1 and CDR2: SEHNR and FQNEAQ (reference sequence). This CDR3 is built from 15 residues. V lost 3 bases and J lost 1; bases outside the gene matches: 2. Participants had their cohort set by participant-reported clinical history. Using immunoSEQ multiplex PCR, the repertoire was profiled, and TCRdb retains in-frame clones only, with some absent. The profile shows under 150,000 clones, less than 90% of them singletons. The sequenced material came from PBMCs or T cells enriched from blood (not recorded which). The sequence was collected from a woman between 45 and 65 years old who had been exposed to COVID-19. This chain joins TRBV7-9 and TRBJ2-5; 10 bases map to TRBD2. The CDR3 DNA follows: TGTGCCAGCAGCTTGGCTAGCGGGAGCCAAGAGACCCAGTACTTC. Its protein is CASSLASGSQETQYF. Based on the CDR3 plus reference TRBV7-9 and TRBJ2-5, the full variable domain is DTGVSQNPRHKITKRGQNVTFRCDPISEHNRLYWYRQTLGQGPEFLTYFQNEAQLEKSRLLSDRFSAERPKGSFSTLEIQRTEQGDSAMYLCASSLASGSQETQYFGPGTRLLVL.